A single sample gave rise to the 16 T cell receptor beta chains below, sequenced in a study of cytomegalovirus exposure and HLA in healthy donors (dated by TCRdb to 2016 to 2017). Receptors were amplified or captured by the immunoSEQ multiplex PCR assay. Not all clones reach the TCRdb copy of this immuneACCESS table, which keeps in-frame sequences only. Checked studies attribute under half of the gap to unresolved V genes and leave the rest unexplained. This sample lists roughly 250,000 clones; around 87% were detected once. 0.37% of the sample is held by the ten biggest clonotypes. Sequencing input: PBMCs. All receptors come from a woman aged 18-35 years in good health and CMV-seronegative.

The chain is built from TRBV5-1 and TRBJ2-3; D perhaps matches TRBD1 (6 bases). V gave up 0 bases and J gave up 0 bases, with 14 bases separating them. The CDR3 extends over 17 amino acids. CDR1 is SGHRS and CDR2 is YFSETQ in the germline V gene. The CDR3, as DNA: TGCGCCAGCAGCTTGGGAAGGGTGGGGGCGAGCACAGATACGCAGTATTTT. This encodes CASSLGRVGASTDTQYF.

The chain links TRBV14 to TRBJ2-3; a possible D gene is TRBD1 (6 bases). Germline V gene data show CDR1 as SGHDN and CDR2 as FVKESK. Trimming shortened V by 0 bases and J by 1 base, and 14 bases separated the two germline ends. The CDR3 sequence is 17 residues long. CDR3 protein: CASSQEAGAEGTDTQYF. The CDR3 DNA reads as TGTGCCAGCAGCCAAGAAGCAGGGGCAGAGGGCACAGATACGCAGTATTTT.

The chain joins TRBV7-8 to TRBJ2-2, with D possibly being TRBD2 (6 bases). V gave up 1 base and J gave up 1 base, with 10 bases separating them. This CDR3 is built from 16 residues. Looked up from germline, CDR1 is SGHVS and CDR2 is FQNEAQ. This chain's CDR3 is CASSLDSRGNTGELFF. CDR3 coding DNA: TGTGCCAGCAGCTTAGACTCGCGGGGGAACACCGGGGAGCTGTTTTTT.

The chain joins TRBV7-3 to TRBJ2-3, with 9 positions matching TRBD2. J was trimmed by 6 bases and V by 1 base; bases with no gene match: 8. The V gene's germline CDR1 is SGHTA and CDR2 FQGTGA. This CDR3 comprises 16 residues. The CDR3 sequence: CASSLSSGGFLDTQYF. CDR3 in DNA: TGTGCCAGCAGCTTAAGTAGCGGGGGCTTTCTGGATACGCAGTATTTT.

This clone was picked up one time. The V call is TRBV18, the J call TRBJ2-7; 10 bases map to TRBD1. Germline V lookup: CDR1 KGHSH, CDR2 LQKENI. CDR3 length: 15 residues. J was trimmed by 3 bases and V by 2 bases; bases with no gene match: 4. CDR3 in amino acids: CASSPGTGAVYEQYF. The CDR3, as DNA: TGTGCCAGCTCACCAGGGACAGGGGCCGTCTACGAGCAGTACTTC.

The chain couples TRBV6-5 to TRBJ1-1; D not certain. Trimming pared 10 bases from V and 10 bases from J, leaving 16 bases between. CDR1 and CDR2 (germline): MNHEY, SVGAGI. The CDR3 loop spans 11 amino acids. The CDR3 DNA reads as TGTGCCACCTCTATCGGGGAGAGAGCTTTCTTT. It codes for CATSIGERAFF.

The CDR3 reads CASSLALRGGNYEQFF. The CDR3 bases are TGTGCCAGCAGCTTAGCGCTGCGGGGGGGCAACTATGAGCAGTTCTTC. The chain joins TRBV7-8 to TRBJ2-1; 9 bases align to TRBD2. With V trimmed by 0 bases and J by 8 bases, 8 bases remained unmatched. This CDR3 has 16 residues. Germline values: CDR1 SGHVS, CDR2 FQNEAQ.

The chain recombines TRBV5-1 with TRBJ1-4; a possible D gene is TRBD1 (5 bases). The V and J ends lost 0 bases and 3 bases respectively, with 12 bases between them. The germline V gene encodes CDR1 SGHRS and CDR2 YFSETQ. This CDR3 comprises 16 residues. The CDR3 sequence is CASSLDDSVANEKLFF. CDR3 in DNA: TGCGCCAGCAGCTTGGACGACAGTGTAGCTAATGAAAAACTGTTTTTT.

The chain has TRBV7-2 and TRBJ1-1; 8 bases match TRBD1. This CDR3 region has 14 residues. The V gene end was trimmed by 2 bases and the J gene end by 10 bases; junction bases not matched to a gene: 9. CDR1 is SGHTA, CDR2 FQGNSA, per germline. The CDR3 DNA reads TGTGCCAGCAGCTTAATGGGACAGGAAACGAGAGCTTTCTTT. The encoded protein is CASSLMGQETRAFF.

V usage is TRBV4-3 and J usage is TRBJ1-5, with TRBD1 matching 9 bases. The junction had 3 bases not matched to a gene; V was cut back by 3 bases and J by 3 bases. The CDR3 is made up of 15 amino acids. Germline assignment: CDR1 LGHNA and CDR2 YSLEER. Here the CDR3 DNA reads TGCGCCAGCAGCCAGGGACAGGGCCTCAATCAGCCCCAGCATTTT. Amino acid sequence: CASSQGQGLNQPQHF.

This rearrangement joins TRBV6-5 to TRBJ1-4; unclear D gene. Deletions cut 3 bases from V and 7 bases from J, with 15 bases between. This CDR3 is 15 amino acids long. CDR1 and CDR2 from the germline V gene are MNHEY and SVGAGI. CDR3 nucleotide sequence: TGTGCCAGCAGTTATATTGACCAAGCGGGTGAAAAACTGTTTTTT. Translation: CASSYIDQAGEKLFF.

The rearrangement uses TRBV2 and TRBJ1-4; 8 bases fit TRBD1. CDR3 length: 14 amino acids. V was pared by 6 bases and J by 6 bases, with 6 bases of the junction left unmatched. The germline V gene encodes CDR1 SNHLY and CDR2 FYNNEI. The DNA of the CDR3 is TGTGCCAGCAGCCAAGGACAGGGTGATGAAAAACTGTTTTTT. Its translation: CASSQGQGDEKLFF.

The chain uses TRBV5-1 and TRBJ2-7; 10 nucleotides line up with TRBD1. The J segment lost 4 bases and the V segment lost 4 bases, leaving 5 bases of the junction unmatched. The germline CDR1 and CDR2 sequences are SGHRS and YFSETQ. The CDR3 sequence is 14 residues long. Written as DNA, the CDR3 is TGCGCCAGCAGCCCGCGACAGGGGGCATACGAGCAGTACTTC. Translation gives CASSPRQGAYEQYF.

This clone was counted a few times. V usage is TRBV7-6 and J usage is TRBJ1-2, with TRBD1 identical over 7 bases. The CDR3 contains 17 residues. V trimming: 0 bases; J trimming: 6 bases; junction bases outside the gene matches: 13. CDR1 and CDR2 from the germline V gene are SGHVS and FNYEAQ. As DNA, the CDR3 is TGTGCCAGCAGCTTAGCGCCGGGGCAGGGGGGAACTAATGGCTACACCTTC. The encoded protein is CASSLAPGQGGTNGYTF.

This clone was counted a few times. The same CDR3 arises from other DNA sequences in this sample as well. J is TRBJ2-7 and V is TRBV9; the match to TRBD1 covers 9 bases. CDR1 and CDR2 (germline): SGDLS, YYNGEE. CDR3 length: 14 amino acids. The V segment lost 3 bases and the J segment 4 bases; nucleotides outside the gene matches: 5. The CDR3 bases are TGTGCCAGCAGCGCCCGGGACAGGGATTACGAGCAGTACTTC. Translating gives CASSARDRDYEQYF.

Only one count was recorded for this clone. This sequence joins TRBV10-1 and TRBJ2-2; D might be TRBD2 (5 bases). The germline V and J ends were trimmed by 0 bases and 6 bases, with 14 bases remaining between them. Germline CDR1 WNHNN, CDR2 SYGVQD (reference sequence). This CDR3 region has 16 residues. The CDR3 loop reads CASSESYTEGPGELFF. The DNA of the CDR3 is TGCGCCAGCAGTGAGTCATACACAGAGGGTCCCGGGGAGCTGTTTTTT.